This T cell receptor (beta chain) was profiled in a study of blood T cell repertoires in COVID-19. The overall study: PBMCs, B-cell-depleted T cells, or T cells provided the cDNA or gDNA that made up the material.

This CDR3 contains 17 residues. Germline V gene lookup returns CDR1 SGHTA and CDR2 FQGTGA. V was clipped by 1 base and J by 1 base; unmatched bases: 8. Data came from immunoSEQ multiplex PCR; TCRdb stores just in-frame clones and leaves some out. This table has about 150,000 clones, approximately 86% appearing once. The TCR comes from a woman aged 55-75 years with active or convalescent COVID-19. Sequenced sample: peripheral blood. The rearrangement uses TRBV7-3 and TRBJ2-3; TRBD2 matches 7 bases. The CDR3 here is CASSLNVGGGGTDTQYF. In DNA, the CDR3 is TGTGCCAGCAGCTTAAATGTGGGCGGGGGAGGCACAGATACGCAGTATTTT.